This TCR beta chain was recorded in a study of blood T cell repertoires in COVID-19. Across the whole study: In each case, the material was cDNA or gDNA derived from T cells, B-cell-depleted T cells, or PBMCs.

Trimming cost V 6 bases and J 3 bases; bases outside gene matches: 6. The CDR3 contains 14 residues. CDR1 MGHRA and CDR2 YSYEKL come from the germline V gene. Clones were sequenced by immunoSEQ multiplex PCR, and TCRdb holds only the in-frame ones, with some missing. The sample consists of about 380,000 clones, 85% of them appearing once. Sequences were obtained from peripheral blood. The source is a woman in her late teens or twenties with acute or convalescent COVID-19. The V gene is TRBV4-1, the J gene TRBJ1-2; 8 bases fit TRBD1. The CDR3 reads CASSRTGLDYGYTF. In DNA, the CDR3 is TGCGCCAGCAGTCGGACAGGGCTGGACTATGGCTACACCTTC.